This TCR beta chain appears in the sequencing data of a study of shared clonotypes between healthy human individuals. The study, taken as a whole, reports: Clonotype sharing across donors was expected to vary with sequencing depth.

V lost 4 bases to trimming and J lost 2 bases; unmatched junction nucleotides: 9. The length of the CDR3 is 16 residues. This clone was picked up one time. Its matching antigen is unknown. Positively selected for CCR7, the CD45RO-negative cells used as naive CD8 cells excluded terminally differentiated effector memory CD45RA+ cells. The authors split each subset's genomic DNA evenly across several immunoSEQ plates. An approximately 220 ng quantity of DNA, 29,000 or so T cell genomes, went into the sorted-subset replicate PCRs. The protocol was immunoSEQ multiplex PCR, while the TCRdb copy is restricted to in-frame clones and leaves out a portion. The sample contains about 1,900,000 clones, roughly 94% of which appear only once.

The sequenced material came from naive CD8+ T cells sorted from blood. The TCR was taken from a young man in good health. The chain combines TRBV5-7 with TRBJ2-7, with TRBD1 identical over 10 bases. TRBV5-7 is treated as an ORF (open reading frame) with a function not yet certain. The CDR3 DNA sequence: TGTGCCAGCAGCCTAGGAGGGGGACAGGGGCCCTACGAGCAGTACTTC. This encodes CASSLGGGQGPYEQYF.